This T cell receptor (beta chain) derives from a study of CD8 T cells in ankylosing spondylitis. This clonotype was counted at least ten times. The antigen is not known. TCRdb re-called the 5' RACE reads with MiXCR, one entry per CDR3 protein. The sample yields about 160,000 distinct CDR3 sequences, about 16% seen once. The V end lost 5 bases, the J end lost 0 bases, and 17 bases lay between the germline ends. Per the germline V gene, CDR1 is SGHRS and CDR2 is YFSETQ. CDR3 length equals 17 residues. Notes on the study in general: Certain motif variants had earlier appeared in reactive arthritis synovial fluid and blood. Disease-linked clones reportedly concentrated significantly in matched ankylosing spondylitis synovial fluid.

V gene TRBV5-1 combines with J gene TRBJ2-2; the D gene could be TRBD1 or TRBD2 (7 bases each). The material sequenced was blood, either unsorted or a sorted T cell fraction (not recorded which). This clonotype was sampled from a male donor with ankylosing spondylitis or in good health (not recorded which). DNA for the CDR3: TGCGCCAGCAGAGAGCCAGGGGGGGTTCCGAACACCGGGGAGCTGTTTTTT. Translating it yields CASREPGGVPNTGELFF.